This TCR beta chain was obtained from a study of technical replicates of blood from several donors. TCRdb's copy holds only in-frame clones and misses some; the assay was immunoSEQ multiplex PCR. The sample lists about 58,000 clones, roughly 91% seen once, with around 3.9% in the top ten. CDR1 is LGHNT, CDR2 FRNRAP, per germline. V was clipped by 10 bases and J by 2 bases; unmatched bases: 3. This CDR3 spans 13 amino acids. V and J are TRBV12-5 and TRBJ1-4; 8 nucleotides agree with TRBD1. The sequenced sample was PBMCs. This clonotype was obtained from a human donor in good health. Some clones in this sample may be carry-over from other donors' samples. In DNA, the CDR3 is TGTGCTACCCGACAGGGGACTAATGAAAAACTGTTTTTT. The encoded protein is CATRQGTNEKLFF.